One and the same sample provided the 14 T cell receptor beta chains below, sequenced in a study of T cells after posttransplantation cyclophosphamide. The table came from immunoSEQ multiplex PCR; TCRdb's copy has only in-frame clones and leaves some out. This sample has some 8,500 clones; about 84% occur once, and the top ten carry roughly 23%. Treatment was busulfan-fludarabine conditioning, a marrow graft, and cyclophosphamide on days +3 and +4. The sequenced sample was PBMCs, obtained after allogeneic stem cell transplant with posttransplant cyclophosphamide. These receptors originate from a female patient between 35 and 55 years old who received an allogeneic stem cell transplant from an unrelated donor, was CMV-positive, and had no GVHD. The T cells may partly be graft donor cells.

The CDR3 DNA reads as TGTGCCAGCAGGAGGGGCGGGGGGGAGCAGTTCTTC. This gives the protein CASRRGGGEQFF. V and J are TRBV5-4 and TRBJ2-1; TRBD2 matches 8 bases. After removal of 5 bases from V and 10 bases from J, the junction contained 5 bases not matched to a gene. There are 12 residues in the CDR3. Germline assignment: CDR1 SGHNT and CDR2 YYREEE (reference sequence).

This clone appeared a few times. The CDR3 DNA is TGTGCCACCAGCAGAGATGGTTCCACGCGGGGCGGCACAGATACGCAGTATTTT. It translates to CATSRDGSTRGGTDTQYF. The chain employs TRBV15 and TRBJ2-3, with D perhaps TRBD2 (6 bases). Trimming stripped 0 bases from V and 1 base from J, with 17 bases between. Per the germline V gene, CDR1 is LNHNV and CDR2 is YYDKDF (reference sequence). The CDR3 contains 18 residues.

The V and J genes are TRBV19 and TRBJ2-3; perhaps TRBD2 as D (6 bases). The germline V and J ends were trimmed by 7 bases and 7 bases, with 21 bases remaining between them. CDR3 length: 15 residues. CDR1 LNHDA and CDR2 SQIVND come from the germline V gene (reference sequence). The CDR3 coding sequence is TGTGCCAGTAACGCTGCCGAGACTAGGGGAAATACGCAGTATTTT. Its protein product is CASNAAETRGNTQYF.

The chain combines TRBV11-2 with TRBJ2-7; D perhaps matches TRBD1 (6 bases). The germline CDR1 and CDR2 sequences are SGHAT and FQNNGV. Deletions cut 5 bases from V and 0 bases from J, with 11 bases between. CDR3 length: 14 residues. In DNA form, the CDR3 reads TGTGCCAGCAGCACCGGGACACGCTCCTACGAGCAGTACTTC. Amino acids: CASSTGTRSYEQYF.

The chain joins TRBV5-6 to TRBJ2-3, with 7 positions matching TRBD1. The CDR3 is 15 amino acids. The germline V gene has CDR1 SGHDT and CDR2 YYEEEE. The J segment lost 4 bases and the V segment lost 5 bases, leaving 10 bases of the junction unmatched. As DNA, the CDR3 is TGTGCCAGCAGTGTGGGGGACAGTAGCGCAGATACGCAGTATTTT. Its protein product is CASSVGDSSADTQYF.

The rearrangement joins TRBV5-1 to TRBJ2-1, with 9 bases matching TRBD1. After removal of 6 bases from V and 3 bases from J, the junction contained 7 bases not matched to a gene. Germline V CDR1 and CDR2: SGHRS, YFSETQ. The CDR3 is 15 residues long. The CDR3 region is CASTQGTGNYNEQFF. CDR3 DNA: TGCGCCAGCACCCAAGGGACAGGGAACTACAATGAGCAGTTCTTC. Looking up the rest from reference TRBV5-1 and TRBJ2-1 gives the full variable domain: KAGVTQTPRYLIKTRGQQVTLSCSPISGHRSVSWYQQTPGQGLQFLFEYFSETQRNKGNFPGRFSGRQFSNSRSEMNVSTLELGDSALYLCASTQGTGNYNEQFFGPGTRLTVL.

V usage is TRBV7-6 and J usage is TRBJ2-7, with TRBD1 matching over 8 bases. V trimming: 5 bases; J trimming: 4 bases; junction bases outside the gene matches: 7. The germline V gene has CDR1 SGHVS and CDR2 FNYEAQ. The CDR3 has 14 residues. The CDR3 loop is CASSKQGALYEQYF. The CDR3 DNA reads as TGTGCCAGCAGCAAGCAGGGGGCTCTTTACGAGCAGTACTTC.

This clone is a singleton in its sample. The chain combines TRBV9 with TRBJ1-6; the D is unclear. The CDR3 is 13 amino acids. Germline V CDR1 and CDR2: SGDLS, YYNGEE. V shed 0 bases and J shed 7 bases, with 5 bases lying between them. CDR3 nucleotides: TGTGCCAGCAGCGTAGCGCAGAATTCACCCCTCCACTTT. Its protein product is CASSVAQNSPLHF.

The count of this clone is one. The chain joins TRBV9 to TRBJ1-1; tentatively, D is TRBD1 (5 bases). This CDR3 has 17 amino acids. V lost 3 bases to trimming and J lost 0 bases, with 18 bases between them. Germline CDR1 SGDLS, CDR2 YYNGEE. In DNA form, the CDR3 reads TGTGCCAGCAGCGAACCCCTGGGGGGTGGCCTGAACACTGAAGCTTTCTTT. Its protein is CASSEPLGGGLNTEAFF. The whole variable domain, remainder taken from reference TRBV9 and TRBJ1-1, is DSGVTQTPKHLITATGQRVTLRCSPRSGDLSVYWYQQSLDQGLQFLIQYYNGEERAKGNILERFSAQQFPDLHSELNLSSLELGDSALYFCASSEPLGGGLNTEAFFGQGTRLTVV.

The CDR3 is CASSQQGTGEYQPQHF. The CDR3 DNA reads TGCGCCAGCAGCCAACAGGGGACAGGGGAATATCAGCCCCAGCATTTT. The chain employs TRBV4-1 and TRBJ1-5, with 10 bases lining up with TRBD1. Per the germline V gene, CDR1 is MGHRA and CDR2 is YSYEKL. V lost 2 bases to trimming and J lost 5 bases; unmatched junction nucleotides: 6. The CDR3 loop spans 16 amino acids.

This clone was detected only a few times. The chain carries TRBV19 and TRBJ2-1; the match to TRBD1 covers 7 bases. The CDR3 has 15 residues. The germline V gene encodes CDR1 LNHDA and CDR2 SQIVND (reference sequence). Losses at the gene ends were 5 bases for V and 2 bases for J; bases not matched to a gene: 6. CDR3 in DNA: TGTGCCAGTAGTTTGGGGACAGCAGCCTACAATGAGCAGTTCTTC. This encodes CASSLGTAAYNEQFF.

J is TRBJ2-7 and V is TRBV4-3, with D possibly TRBD1 on 6 matching bases. V lost 0 bases to trimming and J lost 5 bases, with 11 bases between them. The CDR3 spans 14 residues. Germline V CDR1 and CDR2: LGHNA, YSLEER. This CDR3 is CASSQETGFNEQYF. CDR3 sequence (DNA): TGCGCCAGCAGCCAAGAAACAGGGTTCAACGAGCAGTACTTC.

The chain joins TRBV5-6 to TRBJ2-5; 8 bases match TRBD2. Germline V gene sequence: CDR1 SGHDT, CDR2 YYEEEE. After removal of 6 bases from V and 2 bases from J, the junction contained 9 bases not matched to a gene. CDR3 length: 15 residues. The CDR3 reads CASNPPGGWQETQYF. The CDR3, as DNA: TGTGCCAGCAACCCACCGGGGGGGTGGCAAGAGACCCAGTACTTC.

The V gene is TRBV2, the J gene TRBJ1-1, with 7 bases fitting TRBD1. CDR1 SNHLY and CDR2 FYNNEI come from the germline V gene. V lost 4 bases, J lost 3 bases, and 11 bases stayed unmatched. CDR3 length: 16 residues. The CDR3 DNA sequence: TGTGCCAGCAGTGGGGGATCCAGGGGGATGGACACTGAAGCTTTCTTT. It codes for CASSGGSRGMDTEAFF.